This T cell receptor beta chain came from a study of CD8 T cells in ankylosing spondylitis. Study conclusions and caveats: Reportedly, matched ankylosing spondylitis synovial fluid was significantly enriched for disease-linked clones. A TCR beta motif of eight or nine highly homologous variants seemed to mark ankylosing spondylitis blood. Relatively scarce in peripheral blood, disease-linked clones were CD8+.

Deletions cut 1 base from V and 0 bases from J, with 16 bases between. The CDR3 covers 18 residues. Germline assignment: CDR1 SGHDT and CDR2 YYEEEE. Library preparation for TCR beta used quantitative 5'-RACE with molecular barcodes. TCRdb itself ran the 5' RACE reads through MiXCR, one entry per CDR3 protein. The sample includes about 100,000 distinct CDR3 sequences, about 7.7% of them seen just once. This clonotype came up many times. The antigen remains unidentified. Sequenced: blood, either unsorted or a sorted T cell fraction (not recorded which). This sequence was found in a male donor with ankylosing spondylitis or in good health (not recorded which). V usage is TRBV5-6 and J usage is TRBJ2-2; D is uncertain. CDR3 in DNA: TGTGCCAGCAGCTTGCCACCCCCTAGAAGCCCGAACACCGGGGAGCTGTTTTTT. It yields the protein CASSLPPPRSPNTGELFF. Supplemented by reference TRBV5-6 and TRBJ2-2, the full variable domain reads DAGVTQSPTHLIKTRGQQVTLRCSPKSGHDTVSWYQQALGQGPQFIFQYYEEEERQRGNFPDRFSGHQFPNYSSELNVNALLLGDSALYLCASSLPPPRSPNTGELFFGEGSRLTVL.